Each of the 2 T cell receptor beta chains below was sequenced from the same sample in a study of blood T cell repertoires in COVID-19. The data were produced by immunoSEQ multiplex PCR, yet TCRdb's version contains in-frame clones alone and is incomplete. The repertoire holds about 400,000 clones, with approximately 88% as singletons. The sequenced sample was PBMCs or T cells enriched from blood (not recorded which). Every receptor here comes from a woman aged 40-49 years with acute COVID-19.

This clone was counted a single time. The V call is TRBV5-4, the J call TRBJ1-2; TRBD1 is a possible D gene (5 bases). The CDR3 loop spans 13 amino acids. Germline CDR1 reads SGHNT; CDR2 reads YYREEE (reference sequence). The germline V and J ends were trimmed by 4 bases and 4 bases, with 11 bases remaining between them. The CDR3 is CASSPDRGYGYTF. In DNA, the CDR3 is TGTGCCAGCAGCCCTGACAGAGGCTATGGCTACACCTTC.

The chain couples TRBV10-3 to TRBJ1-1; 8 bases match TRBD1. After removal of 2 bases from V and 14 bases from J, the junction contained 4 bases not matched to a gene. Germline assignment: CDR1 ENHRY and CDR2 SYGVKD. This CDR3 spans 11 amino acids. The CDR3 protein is CAISEGTGLFF. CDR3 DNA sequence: TGTGCCATCAGTGAGGGGACAGGATTATTCTTT.